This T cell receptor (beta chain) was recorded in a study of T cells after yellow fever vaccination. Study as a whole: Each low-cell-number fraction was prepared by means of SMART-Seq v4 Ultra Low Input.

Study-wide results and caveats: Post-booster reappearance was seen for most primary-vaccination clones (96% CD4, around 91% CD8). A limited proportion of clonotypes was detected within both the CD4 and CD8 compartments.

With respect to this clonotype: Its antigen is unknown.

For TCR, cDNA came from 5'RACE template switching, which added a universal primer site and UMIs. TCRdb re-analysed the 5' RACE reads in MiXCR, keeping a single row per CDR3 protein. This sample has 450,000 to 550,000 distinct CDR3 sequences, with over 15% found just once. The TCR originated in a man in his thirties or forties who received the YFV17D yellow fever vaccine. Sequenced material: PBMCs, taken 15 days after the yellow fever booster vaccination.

As DNA, the CDR3 is TGTGCCAGCAGCCAAGATTACAGGGCCCGCAACTCCTACGAGCAGTACTTC. Translated: CASSQDYRARNSYEQYF. The chain is built from TRBV14 and TRBJ2-7; D might be TRBD1 (6 bases). Germline CDR1 is SGHDN and CDR2 is FVKESK. Trimming shortened V by 0 bases and J by 0 bases, and 15 bases separated the two germline ends. There are 17 residues in the CDR3.